These 32 T cell receptor beta chains were all obtained from the same sample, sequenced in a study of shared clonotypes between healthy human individuals. Sequencing was performed with immunoSEQ multiplex PCR; in TCRdb, only in-frame clones are kept and a portion is missing. The table records a few million clones, more than 80% of them present only once. Sample: naive CD4+ T cells sorted from blood. Noted subset: CD45RA+ positively selected. Source of these receptors: a man between 18 and 29 years old in good health.

To note about this clone: The CDR3 end shows no conserved phenylalanine or tryptophan, and so a read error is likely. This chain uses TRBV6-6 with TRBJ2-7; no reliable D call. Germline-derived CDR1 and CDR2 are MNHNY and SVGAGI (reference sequence). V shed 5 bases and J shed 4 bases, with 9 bases lying between them. The CDR3 extends over 12 amino acids. In nucleotides, the CDR3 is TGTGCCAGCAGTCCCGGCGCTTACGAGCAGTACCTC. It translates to CASSPGAYEQYL.

The V and J genes are TRBV14 and TRBJ2-7; TRBD2 aligns across 13 bases. The CDR3 contains 15 residues. Losses at the gene ends were 5 bases for V and 5 bases for J; bases not matched to a gene: 6. CDR1 is SGHDN and CDR2 is FVKESK in the germline V gene. The CDR3 spells CASSVGLAGANEQYF. In nucleotides, the CDR3 is TGTGCCAGCAGCGTAGGACTAGCGGGAGCAAACGAGCAGTACTTC.

V usage is TRBV7-6 and J usage is TRBJ2-3; D gene unclear. The CDR3 is 14 amino acids. Looked up from germline, CDR1 is SGHVS and CDR2 is FNYEAQ. Trimming removed 3 bases from V and 7 bases from J, with 14 bases in between. CDR3 sequence: CASSFGQKPYTQYF. The CDR3 bases are TGTGCCAGCAGCTTCGGTCAGAAACCCTATACGCAGTATTTT.

With respect to this clone: The sample contains more than one DNA sequence encoding this CDR3. The chain has TRBV9 and TRBJ2-3; weak D call: TRBD2 (5 bases). The CDR3 runs 13 residues. Trimming shortened V by 7 bases and J by 2 bases, and 11 bases separated the two germline ends. Germline assignment: CDR1 SGDLS and CDR2 YYNGEE. For the CDR3, the DNA is TGTGCCAGCTCAGGCGGGTCCACAGATACGCAGTATTTT. Translated, it gives CASSGGSTDTQYF.

The CDR3 sequence is CASGQEDTQYF. In DNA form, the CDR3 reads TGTGCCTCGGGGCAAGAAGATACGCAGTATTTT. V is TRBV10-3 and J is TRBJ2-3; D assignment may be TRBD1 or TRBD2 (5 bases each). Trimming removed 11 bases from V and 5 bases from J, with 11 bases in between. The germline V gene has CDR1 ENHRY and CDR2 SYGVKD. The CDR3 runs 11 residues.

V usage is TRBV4-3 and J usage is TRBJ2-1, with 7 bases identical to TRBD2. V was pared by 4 bases and J by 6 bases, with 9 bases of the junction left unmatched. The CDR3 totals 15 residues. Germline assignment: CDR1 LGHNA and CDR2 YSLEER. CDR3 protein: CASSPETSPANEQFF. The CDR3 DNA is TGCGCCAGCAGCCCCGAGACTAGCCCCGCCAATGAGCAGTTCTTC.

This chain's CDR3 is CASSGPGTLENIQYF. DNA for the CDR3: TGCGCCAGCAGCGGCCCCGGGACCTTGGAAAACATTCAGTACTTC. The rearrangement joins TRBV5-1 to TRBJ2-4, with D tentatively TRBD1 or TRBD2 (5 bases each). V lost 4 bases to trimming and J lost 5 bases, with 16 bases between them. Germline-derived CDR1 and CDR2 are SGHRS and YFSETQ. The CDR3 extends over 15 amino acids. Full variable domain (outside the CDR3, taken from reference TRBV5-1 and TRBJ2-4): KAGVTQTPRYLIKTRGQQVTLSCSPISGHRSVSWYQQTPGQGLQFLFEYFSETQRNKGNFPGRFSGRQFSNSRSEMNVSTLELGDSALYLCASSGPGTLENIQYFGAGTRLSVL.

The CDR3 spells CASSYGQGKRTEAFF. DNA for the CDR3: TGTGCCAGCAGTTACGGGCAGGGGAAGAGGACTGAAGCTTTCTTT. This chain joins TRBV6-5 and TRBJ1-1; TRBD1 might be the D (6 bases). With 2 bases removed from V and 5 bases from J, the gap between germline ends came to 15 bases. The CDR3 sequence is 15 residues long. Germline V gene lookup returns CDR1 MNHEY and CDR2 SVGAGI.

V is TRBV9 and J is TRBJ2-7; possible D gene TRBD2, 5 bases. Germline V gene lookup returns CDR1 SGDLS and CDR2 YYNGEE. The CDR3 is made up of 14 amino acids. Trimming left V 0 bases short and J 3 bases short, with 10 bases between. The CDR3 region is CASSVDPAGYEQYF. Written as DNA, the CDR3 is TGTGCCAGCAGCGTAGACCCCGCGGGCTACGAGCAGTACTTC.

V usage is TRBV6-1 and J usage is TRBJ2-4, with 9 positions matching TRBD2. Unmatched junction bases numbered 12, after V lost 0 bases and J lost 0 bases. This CDR3 has 20 amino acids. Germline CDR1 and CDR2: MNHNS and SASEGT. In nucleotides, the CDR3 is TGTGCCAGCAGTGAAGCGCAGGGGACTAGCTTACTTCTAGCCAAAAACATTCAGTACTTC. This encodes CASSEAQGTSLLLAKNIQYF.

The chain couples TRBV19 to TRBJ1-6; the D is unclear. This CDR3 has 13 amino acids. Looked up from germline, CDR1 is LNHDA and CDR2 is SQIVND (reference sequence). Trimming removed 9 bases from V and 0 bases from J, with 6 bases in between. Here the CDR3 DNA reads TGTGCCAGCACCAACTCCTATAATTCACCCCTCCACTTT. This sequence encodes CASTNSYNSPLHF.

CDR3 DNA: TGTGCCAGCTCCCGCGCGGGGGTTGGGGCCAACGTCCTGACTTTC. Translated, it gives CASSRAGVGANVLTF. The chain carries TRBV18 and TRBJ2-6; 7 bases agree with TRBD2. V was pared by 6 bases and J by 3 bases, with 5 bases of the junction left unmatched. CDR1 KGHSH and CDR2 LQKENI come from the germline V gene. This CDR3 is 15 amino acids long.

The genes are TRBV6-1 and TRBJ1-2; 11 bases match TRBD1. Trimming took 3 bases from V and 8 from J; bases not matched to a gene: 11. The length of the CDR3 is 16 residues. Per the germline V gene, CDR1 is MNHNS and CDR2 is SASEGT. CDR3 DNA sequence: TGTGCCAGCAGTGAGGTGTATGGACAGGGGGCGGGCGGCTACACCTTC. It is translated as CASSEVYGQGAGGYTF.

The count of this clone is one. V gene TRBV7-8 combines with J gene TRBJ2-3; maybe TRBD2 (5 bases). Germline CDR1 SGHVS, CDR2 FQNEAQ. This CDR3 has 14 amino acids. Trimming took 5 bases from V and 4 from J, leaving 13 bases between them. CDR3 amino acids: CASSTRLRPDTQYF. CDR3 nucleotide sequence: TGTGCCAGCAGCACGAGACTAAGACCAGATACGCAGTATTTT.

J is TRBJ2-1 and V is TRBV19; no clear D. The CDR3 runs to 13 residues. Per germline, CDR1 LNHDA and CDR2 SQIVND (reference sequence). The V and J ends lost 3 bases and 5 bases respectively, with 8 bases between them. CDR3 in DNA: TGTGCCAGTAGTATTGGGCGAGACAATGAGCAGTTCTTC. Its translation is CASSIGRDNEQFF.

This chain connects TRBV28 to TRBJ1-4; D is perhaps TRBD1 (6 bases). From germline, CDR1 is MDHEN and CDR2 SYDVKM. The CDR3 is made up of 15 amino acids. Trimming left V 5 bases short and J 8 bases short, with 18 bases between. This CDR3 reads CASSPSGGPGEKLFF. DNA of the CDR3: TGTGCCAGCAGTCCCTCGGGGGGGCCAGGGGAAAAACTGTTTTTT.

The chain has TRBV18 and TRBJ2-3, with 8 bases lining up with TRBD2. CDR1 is KGHSH and CDR2 is LQKENI in the germline V gene. This CDR3 has 16 amino acids. V lost 1 base, J lost 6 bases, and 9 bases stayed unmatched. The CDR3 loop reads CASSPRIAGGGDTQYF. The DNA of the CDR3 is TGTGCCAGCTCACCACGGATCGCGGGAGGAGGGGATACGCAGTATTTT.

V usage is TRBV11-2 and J usage is TRBJ2-5; tentative D call: TRBD1 (6 bases). The CDR3 has 13 amino acids. The germline V and J ends were trimmed by 5 bases and 2 bases, with 9 bases remaining between them. Germline lookup yields CDR1 SGHAT and CDR2 FQNNGV. The CDR3 nucleotides are TGTGCCAGCAGCGAAGGACAGCAAGAGACCCAGTACTTC. Amino acid sequence: CASSEGQQETQYF.

The chain couples TRBV18 to TRBJ1-1; the match to TRBD1 covers 7 bases. The CDR3 extends over 16 amino acids. V was clipped by 0 bases and J by 5 bases; unmatched bases: 9. Germline assignment: CDR1 KGHSH and CDR2 LQKENI. The CDR3 loop is CASSPPNPGGRTEAFF. For the CDR3, the DNA is TGTGCCAGCTCACCACCGAATCCAGGGGGTCGGACTGAAGCTTTCTTT.

V and J are TRBV27 and TRBJ1-2; 9 bases map to TRBD1. The CDR3 runs 15 residues. After removal of 4 bases from V and 4 bases from J, the junction contained 7 bases not matched to a gene. CDR1 and CDR2 (germline): MNHEY, SMNVEV (reference sequence). As DNA, the CDR3 is TGTGCCAGCAGTTGGAGGACAGGGGATTTCTATGGCTACACCTTC. This gives the protein CASSWRTGDFYGYTF.

The rearrangement joins TRBV18 to TRBJ1-5; D is undetermined. Trimming cost V 2 bases and J 4 bases, with 9 bases left between them. Germline assignment: CDR1 KGHSH and CDR2 LQKENI. This CDR3 region has 14 residues. This CDR3 is CASSPVEVNQPQHF. Written as DNA, the CDR3 is TGTGCCAGCTCACCAGTCGAGGTTAATCAGCCCCAGCATTTT.

This rearrangement joins TRBV11-1 to TRBJ1-1; TRBD1 might be the D (6 bases). The CDR3 runs to 15 residues. The germline V gene has CDR1 SGHAT and CDR2 FQDESV (reference sequence). Trimming stripped 2 bases from V and 6 bases from J, with 16 bases between. This CDR3 is CASSLKGGSSPEAFF. CDR3 DNA sequence: TGTGCCAGCAGCTTAAAGGGGGGGTCTTCACCTGAAGCTTTCTTT.

V usage is TRBV6-6 and J usage is TRBJ2-7; TRBD1 matches 7 bases. This CDR3 contains 14 residues. Trimming took 5 bases from V and 3 from J; bases not matched to a gene: 7. CDR1 is MNHNY, CDR2 SVGAGI, per germline (reference sequence). The CDR3 bases are TGTGCCAGCAGTCAACAGGGGTTAAGCTACGAGCAGTACTTC. Translating it yields CASSQQGLSYEQYF.

This rearrangement joins TRBV18 to TRBJ2-7; D possibly uses TRBD1 or TRBD2 (5 bases each). Trimming pared 3 bases from V and 5 bases from J, leaving 14 bases between. The germline CDR1 and CDR2 sequences are KGHSH and LQKENI. The CDR3 runs 14 residues. CDR3 sequence: CASSPGTPSHEQYF. The CDR3 DNA follows: TGTGCCAGCTCACCCGGGACCCCATCCCACGAGCAGTACTTC.

This clone was picked up one time. The chain carries TRBV7-2 and TRBJ1-1; possibly TRBD1 for D (6 bases). Deletions cut 5 bases from V and 2 bases from J, with 15 bases between. CDR3 size: 15 residues. Germline V lookup: CDR1 SGHTA, CDR2 FQGNSA. In nucleotides, the CDR3 is TGTGCCAGCAGCCCCCGGGGGGCAAAAAACACTGAAGCTTTCTTT. It translates to CASSPRGAKNTEAFF.

J is TRBJ2-1 and V is TRBV28, with D uncertain. V lost 1 base and J 5 bases, leaving 9 bases between the germline ends. The CDR3 spans 14 residues. Germline CDR1 reads MDHEN; CDR2 reads SYDVKM. The DNA of the CDR3 is TGTGCCAGCAGTTTATTGGGAATCCACAATGAGCAGTTCTTC. It translates to CASSLLGIHNEQFF.

The genes are TRBV6-1 and TRBJ2-5, with a weak D call TRBD2 (5 bases). Per the germline V gene, CDR1 is MNHNS and CDR2 is SASEGT. Trimming took 8 bases from V and 5 from J, leaving 21 bases between them. There are 15 residues in the CDR3. CDR3 region: CASWLTGSTGETQYF. The CDR3 nucleotides read TGTGCCAGCTGGTTAACCGGGTCGACGGGGGAGACCCAGTACTTC.

The J gene is TRBJ2-3, the V gene TRBV13, with 9 bases aligning to TRBD2. This CDR3 is built from 16 residues. Losses at the gene ends were 0 bases for V and 6 bases for J; bases not matched to a gene: 7. Per the germline V gene, CDR1 is PRHDT and CDR2 is FYEKMQ (reference sequence). As DNA, the CDR3 is TGTGCCAGCAGCTTAGGTGGGCGGGGGGGCCTTGATACGCAGTATTTT. Its translation is CASSLGGRGGLDTQYF.

This chain connects TRBV4-1 to TRBJ2-5; 9 bases line up with TRBD2. V dropped 0 bases and J dropped 4; count of bases not matched to a gene: 9. The CDR3 consists of 17 residues. CDR1 is MGHRA and CDR2 is YSYEKL in the germline V gene. CDR3 loop: CASSQELLAGNPETQYF. The CDR3 DNA follows: TGCGCCAGCAGCCAAGAGTTGCTAGCGGGAAATCCAGAGACCCAGTACTTC.

The chain combines TRBV27 with TRBJ1-6; no definite D call. The V gene's germline CDR1 is MNHEY and CDR2 SMNVEV (reference sequence). The CDR3 has 13 amino acids. V lost 2 bases and J 9 bases, leaving 8 bases between the germline ends. CDR3: CASSLVRPSPLHF. DNA for the CDR3: TGTGCCAGCAGTTTAGTCCGACCTTCACCCCTCCACTTT.

This clone was counted once. One end of the junction varies from germline; a read error may be responsible. The rearrangement links TRBV2 to TRBJ1-5; D is perhaps TRBD1 (5 bases). CDR3 size: 15 residues. Looked up from germline, CDR1 is SNHLY and CDR2 is FYNNEI. In DNA, the CDR3 is TGTGCCAGCAGCGAAGGGGCGACACCCAATCAGCCCCAGCATTTT. Its translation is CASSEGATPNQPQHF.

This clone has only one observation. This rearrangement joins TRBV30 to TRBJ2-2; 8 bases line up with TRBD2. The germline gives CDR1 GTSNPN, CDR2 SVGIG (reference sequence). This CDR3 region has 15 residues. V trimming: 3 bases; J trimming: 6 bases; junction bases outside the gene matches: 9. The CDR3 DNA reads TGTGCCTGGAGACCGGGACTAGTGAGTCCCGGGGAGCTGTTTTTT. Translation gives CAWRPGLVSPGELFF.